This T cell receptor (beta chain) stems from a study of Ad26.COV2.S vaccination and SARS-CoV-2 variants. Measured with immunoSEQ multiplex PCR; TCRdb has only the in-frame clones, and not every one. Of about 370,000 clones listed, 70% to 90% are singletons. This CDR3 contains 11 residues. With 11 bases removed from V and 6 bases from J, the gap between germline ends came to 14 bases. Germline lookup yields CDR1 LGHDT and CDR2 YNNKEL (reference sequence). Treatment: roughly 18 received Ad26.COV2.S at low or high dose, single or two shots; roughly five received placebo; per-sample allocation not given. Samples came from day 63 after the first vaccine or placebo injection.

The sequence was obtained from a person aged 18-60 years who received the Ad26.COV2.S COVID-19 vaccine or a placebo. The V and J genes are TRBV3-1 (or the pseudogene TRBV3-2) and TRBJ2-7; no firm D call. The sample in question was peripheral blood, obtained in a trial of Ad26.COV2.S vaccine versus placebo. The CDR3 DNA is TGTGCCGCCGGTGTACGCACCGAGCAGTACTTC. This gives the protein CAAGVRTEQYF.